This entry features one T cell receptor beta chain sequence. The target antigen is unknown. The length of the CDR3 is 17 residues. The germline V gene encodes CDR1 SGHKS and CDR2 YYEKEE (reference sequence). V trimming: 0 bases; J trimming: 3 bases; junction bases outside the gene matches: 11. Sequencing used immunoSEQ multiplex PCR; TCRdb keeps in-frame clones, though not all of them. This table has about 130,000 clones, approximately 91% appearing once. The sample originates from a study of cytomegalovirus exposure and HLA in healthy donors. Study observations and caveats: Specificity for CMV antigens was confirmed in vitro for a few of the CMV-associated chains.

This receptor was taken from a man aged 30-40 years in good health and CMV-seronegative. This sequence joins TRBV5-5 and TRBJ1-2, with TRBD1 matching over 7 bases. The sample was PBMCs. CDR3 sequence reads: CASSLGQGASQYYGYTF. CDR3 DNA: TGTGCCAGCAGCTTGGGACAGGGTGCCTCGCAATACTATGGCTACACCTTC.